Presented here are 7 T cell receptor beta chains from one specimen sequenced in a study of post-analysis software for immune sequencing data. Every TCR beta cDNA library bore unique molecular identifiers. MiXCR was run by TCRdb on the PCR reads, yielding one entry per CDR3 protein. Here the sample spans under 650,000 distinct CDR3 sequences, roughly 46% being singletons. What these receptors recognize is not known. Findings and caveats of the study: Patients carried several TRBV segments more frequently than controls did, and TRBV5-6, TRBV5-1 and TRBV20-1 were among them.

The sequencing input was blood. These receptors were obtained from a girl aged 5-17 years with multiple sclerosis.

In its sample, this clonotype was seen a few times. The chain combines TRBV6-5 with TRBJ2-1; 8 bases match TRBD2. This CDR3 contains 16 residues. In germline, CDR1 is MNHEY, CDR2 SVGAGI. The J segment lost 3 bases and the V segment lost 7 bases, leaving 11 bases of the junction unmatched. CDR3 DNA sequence: TGTGCCAGCACCCCAGGGTCTAGCGGGTACTACAATGAGCAGTTCTTC. Its protein is CASTPGSSGYYNEQFF.

This rearrangement joins TRBV20-1 to TRBJ2-1; D is possibly TRBD1 (5 bases). With 0 bases removed from V and 0 bases from J, the gap between germline ends came to 12 bases. Germline CDR1 is DFQATT and CDR2 is SNEGSKA (reference sequence). This CDR3 comprises 16 residues. CDR3 in amino acids: CSARDLSQGSYNEQFF. The DNA of the CDR3 is TGCAGTGCTAGAGATCTGAGTCAGGGCTCCTACAATGAGCAGTTCTTC.

This clonotype has more than one count but fewer than ten. The chain couples TRBV27 to TRBJ1-2; D remains ambiguous. The CDR3 runs to 14 residues. Trimming cost V 4 bases and J 8 bases, with 17 bases left between them. Germline CDR1 MNHEY, CDR2 SMNVEV (reference sequence). The CDR3 DNA sequence: TGTGCCAGCAGTTACCGGGAAGCCGCGGGGGGCTACACCTTC. Protein product: CASSYREAAGGYTF.

The V gene is TRBV20-1, the J gene TRBJ2-7; the D is unclear. This CDR3 has 13 residues. CDR1 and CDR2 (germline): DFQATT, SNEGSKA (reference sequence). V was pared by 1 base and J by 8 bases, with 15 bases between. CDR3 residues: CSARGAYLTKQYF. CDR3 sequence (DNA): TGCAGTGCTAGAGGCGCATACCTTACTAAGCAGTACTTC.

The rearrangement links TRBV7-9 to TRBJ2-5; D remains ambiguous. Trimming removed 5 bases at V and 2 bases at J, with 6 bases between. Per germline, CDR1 SEHNR and CDR2 FQNEAQ (reference sequence). The CDR3 is 12 amino acids. CDR3 in amino acids: CASSRQQETQYF. CDR3 nucleotides: TGTGCCAGCAGCCGGCAGCAAGAGACCCAGTACTTC.

The chain employs TRBV7-6 and TRBJ1-1; D perhaps matches TRBD1 (5 bases). Germline V gene sequence: CDR1 SGHVS, CDR2 FNYEAQ. The CDR3 runs 14 residues. V was clipped by 7 bases and J by 3 bases, with 15 bases between them. The CDR3 coding sequence is TGTGCCAGCACCCAACGGGGGGAAGACACTGAAGCTTTCTTT. This sequence encodes CASTQRGEDTEAFF.

This clonotype occurred a few times. The chain uses TRBV19 and TRBJ1-5; TRBD1 aligns across 10 bases. Germline V gene sequence: CDR1 LNHDA, CDR2 SQIVND (reference sequence). With V trimmed by 5 bases and J by 3 bases, 4 bases remained unmatched. CDR3 length: 15 amino acids. This CDR3 is CASSWGQGSNQPQHF. The CDR3, as DNA: TGTGCCAGTAGTTGGGGACAGGGGTCCAATCAGCCCCAGCATTTT.